This T cell receptor (beta chain) was sequenced in a study of T cell repertoires in cytomegalovirus infection. This clonotype has only a few counts. TCRdb itself ran the reads through MiXCR, one entry per CDR3 protein. The repertoire holds hundreds of thousands of distinct CDR3 sequences, with roughly 26% as singletons. This TCR derives from a human donor in good health (CMV status not recorded). Some clones in this sample may be carry-over from other donors' samples. Material: CD8+ T cells from PBMCs.

The CDR3 nucleotides read TGTGCCAGTAGTATCAGGGACAATGAGCAGTTCTTC. It encodes CASSIRDNEQFF. V usage is TRBV19 and J usage is TRBJ2-1; D possibly corresponds to TRBD1 (5 bases). CDR1 LNHDA and CDR2 SQIVND come from the germline V gene (reference sequence). V lost 3 bases, J lost 5 bases, and 5 bases lay in between. This CDR3 contains 12 residues.